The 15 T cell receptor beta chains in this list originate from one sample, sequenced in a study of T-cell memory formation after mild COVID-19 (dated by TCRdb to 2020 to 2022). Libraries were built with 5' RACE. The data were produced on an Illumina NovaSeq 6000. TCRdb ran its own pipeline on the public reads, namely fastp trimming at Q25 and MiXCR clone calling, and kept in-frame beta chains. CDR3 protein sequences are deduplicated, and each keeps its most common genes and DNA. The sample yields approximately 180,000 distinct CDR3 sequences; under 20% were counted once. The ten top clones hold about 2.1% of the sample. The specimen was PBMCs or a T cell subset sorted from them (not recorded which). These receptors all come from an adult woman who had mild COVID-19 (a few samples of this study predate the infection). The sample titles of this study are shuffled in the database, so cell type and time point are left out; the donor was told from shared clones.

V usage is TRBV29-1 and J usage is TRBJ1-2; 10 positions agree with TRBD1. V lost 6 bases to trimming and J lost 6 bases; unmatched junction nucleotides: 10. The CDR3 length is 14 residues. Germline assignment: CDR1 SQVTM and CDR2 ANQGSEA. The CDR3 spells CSVDDRGQVNGYTF. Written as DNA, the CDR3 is TGCAGCGTCGACGACAGGGGGCAGGTGAATGGCTACACCTTC.

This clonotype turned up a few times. The CDR3 DNA follows: TGCAGTGCTACGACTGGACAGGGGGAGCTGTTTTTT. Translated, it gives CSATTGQGELFF. The rearrangement joins TRBV20-1 to TRBJ2-2; D may be TRBD1 (6 bases). V gave up 4 bases and J gave up 8 bases, with 11 bases separating them. The CDR3 has 12 residues. From germline, CDR1 is DFQATT and CDR2 SNEGSKA (reference sequence).

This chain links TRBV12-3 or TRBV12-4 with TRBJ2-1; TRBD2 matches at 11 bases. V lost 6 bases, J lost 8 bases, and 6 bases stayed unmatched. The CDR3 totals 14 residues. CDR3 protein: CASRYSGRGDEQFF. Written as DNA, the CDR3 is TGTGCCAGCAGATATAGCGGGAGGGGGGATGAGCAGTTCTTC.

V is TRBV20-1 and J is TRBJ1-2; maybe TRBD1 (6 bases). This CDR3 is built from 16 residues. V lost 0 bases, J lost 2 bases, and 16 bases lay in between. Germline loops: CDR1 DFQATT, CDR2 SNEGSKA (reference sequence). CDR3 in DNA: TGCAGTGCTAGAGATCCCCTGGACAGCCAGAACTATGGCTACACCTTC. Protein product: CSARDPLDSQNYGYTF.

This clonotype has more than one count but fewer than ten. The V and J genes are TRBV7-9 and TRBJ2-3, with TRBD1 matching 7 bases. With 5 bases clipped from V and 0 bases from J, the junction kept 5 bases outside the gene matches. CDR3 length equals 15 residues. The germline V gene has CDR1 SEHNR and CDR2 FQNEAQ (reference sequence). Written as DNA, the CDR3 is TGTGCCAGCAGCCTGGACAGGACTAGCACAGATACGCAGTATTTT. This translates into CASSLDRTSTDTQYF.

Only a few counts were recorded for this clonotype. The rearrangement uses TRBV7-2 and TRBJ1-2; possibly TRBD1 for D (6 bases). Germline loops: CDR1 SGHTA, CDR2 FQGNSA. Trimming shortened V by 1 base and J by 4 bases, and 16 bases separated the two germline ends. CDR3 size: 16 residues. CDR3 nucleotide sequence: TGTGCCAGCAGCTTAGTGGGGGTACAGGGTGGCTATGGCTACACCTTC. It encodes CASSLVGVQGGYGYTF.

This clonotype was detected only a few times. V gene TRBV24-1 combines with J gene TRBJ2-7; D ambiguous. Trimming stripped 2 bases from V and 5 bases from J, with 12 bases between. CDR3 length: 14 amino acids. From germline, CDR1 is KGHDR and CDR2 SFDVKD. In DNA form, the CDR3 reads TGTGCCACCAGTGATTCTACTTTTCTCAACGAGCAGTACTTC. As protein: CATSDSTFLNEQYF.

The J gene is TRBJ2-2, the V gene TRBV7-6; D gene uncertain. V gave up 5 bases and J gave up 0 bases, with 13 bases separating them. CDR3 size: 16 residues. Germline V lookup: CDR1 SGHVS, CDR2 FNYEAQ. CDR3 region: CASSPLLASNTGELFF. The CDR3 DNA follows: TGTGCCAGCAGCCCCCTCTTGGCCTCGAACACCGGGGAGCTGTTTTTT.

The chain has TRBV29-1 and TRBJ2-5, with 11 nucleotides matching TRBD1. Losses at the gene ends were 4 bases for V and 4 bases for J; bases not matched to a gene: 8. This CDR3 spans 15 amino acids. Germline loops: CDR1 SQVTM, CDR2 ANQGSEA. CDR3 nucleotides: TGCAGCGTTGCCCCCGGGACAGGGGGGAGAGAGACCCAGTACTTC. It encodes CSVAPGTGGRETQYF.

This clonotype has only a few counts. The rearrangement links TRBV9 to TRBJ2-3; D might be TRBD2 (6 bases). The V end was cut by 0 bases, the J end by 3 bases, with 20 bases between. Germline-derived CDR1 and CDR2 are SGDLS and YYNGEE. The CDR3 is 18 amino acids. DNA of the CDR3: TGTGCCAGCAGCGTAGGCCCCGTAGGACGTAGCGGAACAGATACGCAGTATTTT. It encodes CASSVGPVGRSGTDTQYF.

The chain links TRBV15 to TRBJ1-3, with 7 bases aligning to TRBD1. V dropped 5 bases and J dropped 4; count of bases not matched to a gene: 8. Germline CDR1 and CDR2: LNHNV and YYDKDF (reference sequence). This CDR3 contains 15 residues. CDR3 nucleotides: TGTGCCACCAGCCCCGGGACAGTGACAGGAAACACCATATATTTT. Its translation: CATSPGTVTGNTIYF.

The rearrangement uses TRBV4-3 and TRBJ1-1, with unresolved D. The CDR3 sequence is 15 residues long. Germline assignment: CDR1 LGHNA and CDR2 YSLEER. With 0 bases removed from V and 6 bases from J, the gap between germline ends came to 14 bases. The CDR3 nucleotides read TGCGCCAGCAGCCAAGAGAACCGCGGAGCATCTGAAGCTTTCTTT. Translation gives CASSQENRGASEAFF.

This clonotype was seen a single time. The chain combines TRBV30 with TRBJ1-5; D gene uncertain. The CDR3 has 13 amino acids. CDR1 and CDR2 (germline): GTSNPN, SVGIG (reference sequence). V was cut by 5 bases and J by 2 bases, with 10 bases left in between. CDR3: CAWSLGRNQPQHF. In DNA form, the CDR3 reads TGTGCCTGGTCCCTCGGACGCAATCAGCCCCAGCATTTT.

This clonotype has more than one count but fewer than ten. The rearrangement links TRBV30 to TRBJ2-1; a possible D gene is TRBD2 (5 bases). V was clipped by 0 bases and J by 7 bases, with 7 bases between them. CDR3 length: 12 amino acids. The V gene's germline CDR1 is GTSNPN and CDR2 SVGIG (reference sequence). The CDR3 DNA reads TGTGCCTGGAGTGTACGGGGTAATGAGCAGTTCTTC. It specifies CAWSVRGNEQFF. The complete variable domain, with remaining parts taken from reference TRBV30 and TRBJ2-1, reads SQTIHQWPATLVQPVGSPLSLECTVEGTSNPNLYWYRQAAGRGLQLLFYSVGIGQISSEVPQNLSASRPQDRQFILSSKKLLLSDSGFYLCAWSVRGNEQFFGPGTRLTVL.

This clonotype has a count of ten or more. DNA of the CDR3: TGTGCCAGTAGTCCCCGGGGCACAGATACGCAGTATTTT. It codes for CASSPRGTDTQYF. This rearrangement joins TRBV19 to TRBJ2-3, with D unresolved. The V end lost 5 bases, the J end lost 1 base, and 7 bases lay between the germline ends. The CDR3 sequence is 13 residues long. Germline lookup yields CDR1 LNHDA and CDR2 SQIVND (reference sequence).